This T cell receptor beta chain was identified in a study of blood T cell repertoires in COVID-19 (dated by TCRdb to about 2020). Study-level background: Samples from collaborators originated in the United States, Italy and Spain and spanned both the acute and convalescent phases of COVID-19. A freely available public database, intended as a resource for researchers studying the immune response to SARS-CoV-2, is where the repertoires were released. Deeply sampled blood TCRbeta repertoires from subjects exposed to, actively infected with, or recovered from COVID-19 were included in the dataset. The material from the prospective study consisted of cDNA or gDNA derived from T cells, B-cell-depleted T cells, or PBMCs. The samples were drawn from the first 160 participants of the ongoing ImmuneRACE study and from some 1,300 subjects provided by 6 global collaborators. Where available, HLA class I and class II types were taken from metadata supplied by the sample provider and were not determined by assay-based typing. The sample metadata nearly always contained a de-identified subject ID, COVID-19 status, age in years and sex.

TCRbeta CDR3 regions were amplified from genomic DNA by means of the immunoSEQ Assay, a bias-controlled multiplex PCR. The paper's processing steps were these. The number of nucleated cells in each sample was estimated from the amplification of reference gene primers within the assay. Sequence reads were collapsed and filtered to measure the absolute abundance of every unique TCRbeta CDR3 rearrangement. For each sample, productive Simpson clonality was calculated as the square root of Simpson's diversity index over productive rearrangements. Not all clones reach the TCRdb copy of this immuneACCESS table, which keeps in-frame sequences only. Checked studies attribute under half of the gap to unresolved V genes and leave the rest unexplained. That table furnishes V, J and clone size, whereas the DNA furnished D and trimming. The sample profile shows 150,000 to 200,000 clones; about 80% of them were found once. The top ten hold 4% to 6.5% of the sample.

What the work shows at the level of the full study, not this receptor alone: How much clinical and demographic metadata was included differed by source and by participant, and the metadata was provided uncurated.

Comments on this clone: It lacks a known antigen. No much larger clonotype is one base removed from it; base qualities were not supplied.

In the prospective study, participants were roughly 18 to 95 years old, resided in under 30 geographic areas of the United States, and were enrolled through a virtual design. Cohort assignment in the prospective study relied on participant-reported clinical history from a screening survey and a study questionnaire. In the prospective study, whole blood, serum and a nasopharyngeal or oropharyngeal swab were collected from each participant by mobile phlebotomists. Over an approximately 2-month period, participants in the prospective study had the option of providing additional blood draws and questionnaires. Blood samples from the prospective study were shipped frozen or at room temperature prior to DNA extraction. For CDR1 and CDR2, the germline V gene lists SGHAT and FQNNGV. The V and J ends are trimmed by 2 bases and 3 bases, leaving 11 bases between them. The CDR3 runs 15 residues from the cysteine to the phenylalanine. Of the read, only the CDR3 DNA is kept; its 45 bases are in frame from base 1.

Rearrangement joined TRBV11-2 to TRBJ1-5, with the D gene call left open. This sequence was found in a woman aged 60-75 years with acute COVID-19. Source material: PBMCs or T cells enriched from blood (not recorded which). DNA sequence: TGTGCCAGCAGCTTATCCATGGCTTACAATCAGCCCCAGCATTTT. It encodes CASSLSMAYNQPQHF.